The rows below give T cell receptor beta chains drawn from one sample of a study of blood T cell repertoires in COVID-19. TCRdb keeps only in-frame clones here, not all; method: immunoSEQ multiplex PCR. The sample yields under 200,000 clones, around 90% seen once. Sequencing input: peripheral blood. All receptors derive from a woman aged 60-75 years who had recovered from COVID-19. Both conserved end residues are part of each CDR3. A D gene is named only where the DNA matches it firmly. Some rows mark clone size as missing; the rest say once, few, many or name a class of expanded clone.

d_call	v_call	j_call	clone_size	cdr3_nt	cdr3_aa
TRBD1	TRBV7-2	TRBJ2-5	-	TGTGCCAGCAGCCGCCTGACAGGGGGCTACGAGACCCAGTACTTC	CASSRLTGGYETQYF
TRBD1	TRBV6-2/TRBV6-3	TRBJ2-3	-	TGTGCCAGCAGTTACGAGGCCGGGACAGGAATACTTAGCACAGATACGCAGTATTTT	CASSYEAGTGILSTDTQYF
-	TRBV5-1	TRBJ1-2	-	TGCGCCAGCAGCTTGGAGACGGCAGGGGTCGGCTACACCTTC	CASSLETAGVGYTF
TRBD1	TRBV3-1/TRBV3-2	TRBJ1-2	-	TGTGCCAGCAGCCACGGACAGGGGGCGACGCGCTACACCTTC	CASSHGQGATRYTF
-	TRBV10-3	TRBJ1-5	-	TGTGCCGCGGGAGGGGGGGATCTGCCCCAGCATTTT	CAAGGGDLPQHF
-	TRBV5-1	TRBJ2-5	-	TGCGCCAGCAGCTTGGCCCAGCAAGAGACCCAGTACTTC	CASSLAQQETQYF
TRBD1	TRBV5-1	TRBJ1-5	-	TGCGCCAGCAGCTTGGCCGTCGGGACAGTCAATAGCAATCAGCCCCAGCATTTT	CASSLAVGTVNSNQPQHF
-	TRBV7-2	TRBJ1-2	-	TGTGCCAGCAGCCGGAGGACTGGGGTGGGTTATGGCTACACCTTC	CASSRRTGVGYGYTF
-	TRBV30	TRBJ1-3	-	TGTGCCTGGAGTGTCGCGGGTGGAAACACCATATATTTT	CAWSVAGGNTIYF
-	TRBV18	TRBJ2-7	-	TGTGCCAGCTCACGCCGGGACTTTTTCGAGCAGTACTTC	CASSRRDFFEQYF
-	TRBV7-2	TRBJ1-3	-	TGTGCCAGCACCTCCCGGGGGTTGACTGGAAACACCATATATTTT	CASTSRGLTGNTIYF
-	TRBV2	TRBJ1-2	-	TGTGCCAGCAGTGAAGCGGGCAGGCACTATGGCTACACCTTC	CASSEAGRHYGYTF
-	TRBV24-1	TRBJ2-3	-	TGTGCCACCAGTGATTCCGGGAAGAGTAACACAGATACGCAGTATTTT	CATSDSGKSNTDTQYF
-	TRBV5-1	TRBJ1-6	-	TGCGCCAGCAGCTTGAATGCGGGAGGATATAATTCACCCCTCCACTTT	CASSLNAGGYNSPLHF
-	TRBV7-8	TRBJ2-3	-	TGTGCCAGCAGCCCCCGGGGGGCCGCGACAGATACGCAGTATTTT	CASSPRGAATDTQYF
TRBD2	TRBV2	TRBJ2-7	-	TGTGCCAGCAGTAAGGTCTCTAGCGGGGCCCTGAGAGAGCAGTACTTC	CASSKVSSGALREQYF
TRBD1	TRBV11-2	TRBJ2-2	few	TGTGCCAGCAGCCCCCCCGGCAGGGGGCGGACCGGGGAGCTGTTTTTT	CASSPPGRGRTGELFF
-	TRBV7-9	TRBJ2-7	-	TGTGCCAGCAGCTTTGAGGGTATGTTCTACGAGCAGTACTTC	CASSFEGMFYEQYF
TRBD2	TRBV27	TRBJ2-1	-	TGTGCCAGCAGTTACCCCCCCTTTGGGCGGGGGGGCCGTTTCGATGAGCAGTTCTTC	CASSYPPFGRGGRFDEQFF
-	TRBV5-8	TRBJ2-5	-	TGTGCCAGCAGCCCAGGACAGCCCTCTACCCAAGAGACCCAGTACTTC	CASSPGQPSTQETQYF
TRBD1	TRBV28	TRBJ2-6	once	TGTGCCAGCAGTTTATGGGGGGGACAGGGGAGCTCTGGGGCCAACGTCCTGACTTTC	CASSLWGGQGSSGANVLTF
-	TRBV9	TRBJ2-7	many	TGTGCCAGCAGCGCCTATGAGGGACACCCCTACGAGCAGTACTTC	CASSAYEGHPYEQYF
TRBD1	TRBV6-5	TRBJ2-7	-	TGTGCCACCCGGGACAGGGATTTCTACGAGCAGTACTTC	CATRDRDFYEQYF
TRBD1	TRBV3-1/TRBV3-2	TRBJ2-7	-	TGTGCCAGCAGCGGATCAGGGGGCTACGAGCAGTACTTC	CASSGSGGYEQYF
-	TRBV4-1	TRBJ1-2	-	TGCGCCAGCAGCCAAGAAGAAAGGTTTTCGGGAGGCTACACCTTC	CASSQEERFSGGYTF
-	TRBV2	TRBJ2-5	-	TGTGCCAGCAGTGGGAGGGCTCCTCAAGAGACCCAGTACTTC	CASSGRAPQETQYF
-	TRBV3-1/TRBV3-2	TRBJ1-5	-	TGTGCCAGCAGCCAGGACAGAATCAATCAGCCCCAGCATTTT	CASSQDRINQPQHF
TRBD1	TRBV5-1	TRBJ2-7	-	TGCGCCAGCAGCTCTCGACAGGGAACGAATTACGAGCAGTACTTC	CASSSRQGTNYEQYF
TRBD1	TRBV19	TRBJ2-6	-	TGTGCCAGTAGTATACCGTTTTCAAGGACAGGTAGCACCTCTGGGGCCAACGTCCTGACTTTC	CASSIPFSRTGSTSGANVLTF
-	TRBV5-1	TRBJ2-1	-	TGCGCCAGCAGCTTGGCCGGGGGACTCGAAAGCTCCTACAATGAGCAGTTCTTC	CASSLAGGLESSYNEQFF
-	TRBV7-2	TRBJ1-5	-	TGTGCCAGCAGCTTCGGGGGGCCGCGCAATCAGCCCCAGCATTTT	CASSFGGPRNQPQHF
-	TRBV7-9	TRBJ2-5	-	TGTGCCAGCAGCTTTGGGGGCCTGGGGGAGACCCAGTACTTC	CASSFGGLGETQYF
-	TRBV7-9	TRBJ2-5	-	TGTGCCAGCAGCCTTCGGGAAAGAGAGACCCAGTACTTC	CASSLRERETQYF
-	TRBV19	TRBJ2-3	-	TGTGCCAGTAGTGGTAACAGGGCGACAGATACGCAGTATTTT	CASSGNRATDTQYF
TRBD1	TRBV6-1	TRBJ1-6	-	TGTGCCAGCAGTGAACAGGGGACAGTTAATTCACCCCTCCACTTT	CASSEQGTVNSPLHF
TRBD1	TRBV19	TRBJ2-7	-	TGTGCCAGTAGTAAAGGACAGGACTCCTACGAGCAGTACTTC	CASSKGQDSYEQYF
TRBD1	TRBV15	TRBJ1-2	-	TGTGCCACCAGCTACATGACAGGGTCTTATGGCTACACCTTC	CATSYMTGSYGYTF
-	TRBV4-1	TRBJ2-3	-	TGCGCCAGCAGCCACCCCGGTGAGACAGATACGCAGTATTTT	CASSHPGETDTQYF
TRBD2	TRBV27	TRBJ2-1	-	TGTGCCAGCAGTCTTGGGGTAGCGGGGGTTAATGAGCAGTTCTTC	CASSLGVAGVNEQFF
-	TRBV11-2	TRBJ2-5	once	TGTGCCAGCAGCCTGGGTGGGGAGGAGACCCAGTACTTC	CASSLGGEETQYF
-	TRBV19	TRBJ2-5	-	TGTGCCAGTAGTATAGTTGAGGGGACCCAGTACTTC	CASSIVEGTQYF
TRBD2	TRBV7-6	TRBJ2-3	-	TGTGCCAGCAGTACTAGCGCAGATACGCAGTATTTT	CASSTSADTQYF
TRBD1	TRBV11-2	TRBJ1-2	-	TGTGCCAGCAGCCCCGGGACAGGGGACTATGGCTACACCTTC	CASSPGTGDYGYTF
-	TRBV2	TRBJ1-1	-	TGTGCCAGCAGTGAAATGGGTAGAACAGTCAACACTGAAGCTTTCTTT	CASSEMGRTVNTEAFF
-	TRBV6-6	TRBJ2-2	-	TGTGCCAGCAGTCCGCTACGGGGCGGGGAGCTGTTTTTT	CASSPLRGGELFF
TRBD1	TRBV19	TRBJ1-4	-	TGTGCCAGTAGTAGGGACAGGGGTGAAAAACTGTTTTTT	CASSRDRGEKLFF
-	TRBV13	TRBJ2-3	-	TGTGCCTCTAACGGGGGCACAGATACGCAGTATTTT	CASNGGTDTQYF
TRBD1	TRBV7-6	TRBJ2-2	-	TGTGCCAGCAGCCACCCCGGAGGGACAGGGAACACCGGGGAGCTGTTTTTT	CASSHPGGTGNTGELFF
-	TRBV6-1	TRBJ1-1	-	TGTGCCAGCAGTGATGGAGGTTTGAAGTGGGGTGAAGCTTTCTTT	CASSDGGLKWGEAFF
-	TRBV5-1	TRBJ2-7	-	TGCGCCAGCAGCCCGGACAACTACGAGCAGTACTTC	CASSPDNYEQYF
-	TRBV11-2	TRBJ1-6	-	TGTGCCAGCAGCTTTCTTGCGAATTCACCCCTCCACTTT	CASSFLANSPLHF
-	TRBV3-1/TRBV3-2	TRBJ2-1	-	TGTGCCAGCAGCCAAGGCCTCCAGGGTCGGGAGCAGTTCTTC	CASSQGLQGREQFF
TRBD1	TRBV19	TRBJ2-7	-	TGTGCCAGTAGTATGAGTGAACAGGGGTCCTACGAGCAGTACTTC	CASSMSEQGSYEQYF